This section outlines one TCR beta chain sequence together with its context. The antigen remains unidentified. Produced via immunoSEQ multiplex PCR; TCRdb's table is partial and in-frame only. The table lists a few hundred thousand clones, 65% to 85% of them singletons, with over 12% in the top ten. The data stem from a study of cytomegalovirus exposure and HLA in healthy donors. Study outcomes and limitations: The finding came from a later analysis; first-cohort TCR clusters tended to co-occur in the roughly 120 validation repertoires. Some public TCRs appeared in many individuals, while most sequences were rare. High specificity and sensitivity for cytomegalovirus status were reported for the classifier.

Unmatched junction bases numbered 7, after V lost 0 bases and J lost 3 bases. The V gene's germline CDR1 is MGHRA and CDR2 YSYEKL. The CDR3 contains 16 residues. The receptor comes from a woman aged 25 to 45 in good health and CMV-seropositive. Sequenced: PBMCs. The chain carries TRBV4-1 and TRBJ1-2; TRBD1 matches at 7 bases. CDR3 in DNA: TGCGCCAGCAGCCAAGATCGTTGGACAGGTGACTATGGCTACACCTTC. This sequence encodes CASSQDRWTGDYGYTF.